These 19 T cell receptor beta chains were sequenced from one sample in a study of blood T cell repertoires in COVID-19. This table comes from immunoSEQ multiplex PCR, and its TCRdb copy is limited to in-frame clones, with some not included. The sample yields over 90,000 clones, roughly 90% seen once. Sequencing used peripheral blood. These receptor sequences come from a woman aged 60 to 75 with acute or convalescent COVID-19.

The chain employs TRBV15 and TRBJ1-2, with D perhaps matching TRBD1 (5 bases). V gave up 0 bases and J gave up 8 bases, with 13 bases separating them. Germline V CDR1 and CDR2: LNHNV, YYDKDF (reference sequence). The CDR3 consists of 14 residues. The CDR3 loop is CATSRDAGWSGYTF. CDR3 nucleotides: TGTGCCACCAGCAGAGATGCAGGGTGGTCGGGCTACACCTTC.

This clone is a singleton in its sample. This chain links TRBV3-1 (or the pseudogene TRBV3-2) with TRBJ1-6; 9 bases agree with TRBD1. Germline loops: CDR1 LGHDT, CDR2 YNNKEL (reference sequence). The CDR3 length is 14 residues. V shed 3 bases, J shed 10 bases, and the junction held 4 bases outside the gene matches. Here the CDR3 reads CASSQRDRDSPLHF. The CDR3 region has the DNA TGTGCCAGCAGCCAGCGGGACAGGGACTCACCCCTCCACTTT.

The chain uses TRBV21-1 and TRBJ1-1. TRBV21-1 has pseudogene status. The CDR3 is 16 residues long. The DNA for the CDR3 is TGTGCCAGCAGCCCCTGGAGTATGGCCCTGAACACTGAAGCTTTCTTT. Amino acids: CASSPWSMALNTEAFF.

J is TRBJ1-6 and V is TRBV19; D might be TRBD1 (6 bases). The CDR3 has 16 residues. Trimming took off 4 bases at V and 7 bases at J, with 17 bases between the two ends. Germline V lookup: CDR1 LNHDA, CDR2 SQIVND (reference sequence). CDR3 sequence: CASSKGPGTQNSPLHF. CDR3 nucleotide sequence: TGTGCCAGTAGTAAAGGGCCCGGGACACAGAATTCACCCCTCCACTTT.

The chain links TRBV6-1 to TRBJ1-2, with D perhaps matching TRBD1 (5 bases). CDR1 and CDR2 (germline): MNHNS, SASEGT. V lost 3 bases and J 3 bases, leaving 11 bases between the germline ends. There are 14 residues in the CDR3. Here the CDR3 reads CASSDIGADYGYTF. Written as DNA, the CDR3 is TGTGCCAGCAGTGATATAGGGGCTGACTATGGCTACACCTTC.

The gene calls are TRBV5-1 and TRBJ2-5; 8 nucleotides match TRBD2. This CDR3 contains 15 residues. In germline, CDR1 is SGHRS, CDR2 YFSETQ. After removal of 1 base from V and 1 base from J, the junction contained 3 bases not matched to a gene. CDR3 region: CASSLTTSGQETQYF. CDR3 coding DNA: TGCGCCAGCAGCTTGACCACTAGCGGCCAAGAGACCCAGTACTTC.

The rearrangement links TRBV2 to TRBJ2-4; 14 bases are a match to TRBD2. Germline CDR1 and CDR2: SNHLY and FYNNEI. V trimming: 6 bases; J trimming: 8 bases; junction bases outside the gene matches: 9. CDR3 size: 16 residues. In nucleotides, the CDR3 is TGTGCCAGCAGACAAGGACTAGCGGGAGGAGAGGACATTCAGTACTTC. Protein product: CASRQGLAGGEDIQYF.

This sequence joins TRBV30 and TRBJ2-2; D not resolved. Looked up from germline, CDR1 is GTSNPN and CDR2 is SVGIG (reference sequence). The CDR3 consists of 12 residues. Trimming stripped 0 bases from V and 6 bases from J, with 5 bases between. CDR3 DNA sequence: TGTGCCTGGAGTGTTTACTCCGGGGAGCTGTTTTTT. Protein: CAWSVYSGELFF. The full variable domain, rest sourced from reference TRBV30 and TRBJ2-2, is SQTIHQWPATLVQPVGSPLSLECTVEGTSNPNLYWYRQAAGRGLQLLFYSVGIGQISSEVPQNLSASRPQDRQFILSSKKLLLSDSGFYLCAWSVYSGELFFGEGSRLTVL.

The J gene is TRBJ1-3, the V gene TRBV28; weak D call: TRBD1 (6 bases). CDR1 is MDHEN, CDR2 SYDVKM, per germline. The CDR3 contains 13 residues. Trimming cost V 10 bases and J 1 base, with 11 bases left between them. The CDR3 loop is CAINRDSGNTIYF. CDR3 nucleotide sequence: TGTGCCATCAACAGGGATTCTGGAAACACCATATATTTT.

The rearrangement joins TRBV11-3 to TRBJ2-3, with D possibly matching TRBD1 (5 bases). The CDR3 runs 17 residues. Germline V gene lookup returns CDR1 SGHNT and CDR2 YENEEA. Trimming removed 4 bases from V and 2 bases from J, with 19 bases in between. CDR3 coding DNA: TGTGCCAGCAGCTACCAACTTGTGCAGGGAAACACAGATACGCAGTATTTT. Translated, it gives CASSYQLVQGNTDTQYF.

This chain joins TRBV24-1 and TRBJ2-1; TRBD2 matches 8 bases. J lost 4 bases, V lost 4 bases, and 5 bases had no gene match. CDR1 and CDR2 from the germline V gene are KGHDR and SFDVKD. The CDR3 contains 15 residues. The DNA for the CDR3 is TGTGCCACCAGTGAGCAGACTAGCGTATACAATGAGCAGTTCTTC. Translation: CATSEQTSVYNEQFF.

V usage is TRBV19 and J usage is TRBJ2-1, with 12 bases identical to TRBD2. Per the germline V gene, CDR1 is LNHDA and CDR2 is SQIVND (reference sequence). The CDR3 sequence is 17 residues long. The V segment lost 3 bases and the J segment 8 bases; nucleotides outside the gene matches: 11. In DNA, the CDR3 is TGTGCCAGTAGTATCGCCGCCCTAGCGGGAGGGCCTCATGAGCAGTTCTTC. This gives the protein CASSIAALAGGPHEQFF. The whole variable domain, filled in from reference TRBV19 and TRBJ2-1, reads DGGITQSPKYLFRKEGQNVTLSCEQNLNHDAMYWYRQDPGQGLRLIYYSQIVNDFQKGDIAEGYSVSREKKESFPLTVTSAQKNPTAFYLCASSIAALAGGPHEQFFGPGTRLTVL.

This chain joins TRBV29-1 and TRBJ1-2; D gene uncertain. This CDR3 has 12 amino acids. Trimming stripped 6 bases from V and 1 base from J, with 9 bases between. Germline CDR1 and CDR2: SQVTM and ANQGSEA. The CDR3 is CSVDTLNYGYTF. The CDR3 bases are TGCAGCGTCGACACGCTTAACTATGGCTACACCTTC.

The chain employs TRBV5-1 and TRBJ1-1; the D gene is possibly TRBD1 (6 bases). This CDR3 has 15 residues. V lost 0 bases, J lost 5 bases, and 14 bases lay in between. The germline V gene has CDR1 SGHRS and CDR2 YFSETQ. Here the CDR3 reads CASSLDQGGGTEAFF. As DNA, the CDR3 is TGCGCCAGCAGCTTGGATCAGGGAGGGGGGACTGAAGCTTTCTTT.

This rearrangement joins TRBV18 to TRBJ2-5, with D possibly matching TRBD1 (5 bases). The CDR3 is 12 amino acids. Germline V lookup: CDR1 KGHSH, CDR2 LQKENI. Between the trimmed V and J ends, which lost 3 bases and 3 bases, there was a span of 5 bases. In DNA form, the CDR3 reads TGTGCCAGCTCACCGACAGAAGAGACCCAGTACTTC. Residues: CASSPTEETQYF.

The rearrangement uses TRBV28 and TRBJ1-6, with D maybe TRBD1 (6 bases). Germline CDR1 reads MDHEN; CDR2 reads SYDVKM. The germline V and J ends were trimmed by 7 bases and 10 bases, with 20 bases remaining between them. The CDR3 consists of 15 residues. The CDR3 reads CASNPGGPRGSPLHF. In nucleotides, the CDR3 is TGTGCCAGCAACCCCGGTGGCCCCAGGGGCTCACCCCTCCACTTT.

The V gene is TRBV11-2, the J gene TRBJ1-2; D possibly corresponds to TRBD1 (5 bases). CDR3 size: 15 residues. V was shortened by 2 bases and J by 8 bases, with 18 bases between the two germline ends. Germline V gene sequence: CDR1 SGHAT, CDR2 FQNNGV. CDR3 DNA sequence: TGTGCCAGCAGCTTATTTGGGGGGACGGTAGGAGGCTACACCTTC. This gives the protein CASSLFGGTVGGYTF.

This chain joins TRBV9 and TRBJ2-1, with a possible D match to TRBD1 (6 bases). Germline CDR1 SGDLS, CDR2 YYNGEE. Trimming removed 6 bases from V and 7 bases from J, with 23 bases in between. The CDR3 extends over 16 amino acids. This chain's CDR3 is CASTPDSRGNRNEQFF. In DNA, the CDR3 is TGTGCCAGCACCCCAGATTCCAGGGGAAATCGAAATGAGCAGTTCTTC.

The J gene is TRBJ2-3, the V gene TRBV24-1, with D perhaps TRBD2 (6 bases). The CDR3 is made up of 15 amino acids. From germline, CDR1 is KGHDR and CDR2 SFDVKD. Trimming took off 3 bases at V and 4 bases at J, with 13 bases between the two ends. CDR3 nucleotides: TGTGCCACCAGTGATGGAGGGGAACTCGCAGATACGCAGTATTTT. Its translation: CATSDGGELADTQYF.